The 31 T cell receptor beta chains presented below share a single source sample, sequenced in a study of Tregs in tolerant kidney transplant recipients. Sequenced by immunoSEQ multiplex PCR; TCRdb stores in-frame clones only, minus some. In the table there are about 240,000 clones, roughly four fifths of which are singletons. Sequenced input: CD4+ T cells from blood. The receptors originated from a human donor in good health.

V usage is TRBV6-1 and J usage is TRBJ1-5, with a possible D match to TRBD1 (6 bases). The V and J ends lost 2 bases and 7 bases respectively, with 12 bases between them. The CDR3 contains 14 residues. Germline V CDR1 and CDR2: MNHNS, SASEGT. In nucleotides, the CDR3 is TGTGCCAGCAGTGAAACACAGGGCGGGCAGCCCCAGCATTTT. Protein sequence: CASSETQGGQPQHF.

The chain uses TRBV5-1 and TRBJ2-3; 11 bases line up with TRBD2. Germline loops: CDR1 SGHRS, CDR2 YFSETQ. This CDR3 contains 15 residues. V lost 9 bases to trimming and J lost 3 bases; unmatched junction nucleotides: 9. This chain's CDR3 is CATTTSGIVTDTQYF. In DNA form, the CDR3 reads TGCGCCACCACGACTAGCGGGATAGTTACAGATACGCAGTATTTT.

Concerning this clone itself: One end of the junction does not line up with germline, which may come from a read error. V and J are TRBV7-7 and TRBJ2-2, with 7 bases lining up with TRBD1. CDR3 length: 13 amino acids. The germline CDR1 and CDR2 sequences are SSHAT and FNYEAQ (reference sequence). Written as DNA, the CDR3 is TGTGCTAGCAGCTCTACAGGGGTCGGGGAGCTGTTTTTT. Translating gives CASSSTGVGELFF. Based on the CDR3 plus reference TRBV7-7 and TRBJ2-2, the full variable domain is GAGVSQSPRYKVTKRGQDVTLRCDPISSHATLYWYQQALGQGPEFLTYFNYEAQPDKSGLPSDRFSAERPEGSISTLTIQRTEQRDSAMYRCASSSTGVGELFFGEGSRLTVL.

This clone occurred a few times. The rearrangement uses TRBV25-1 and TRBJ2-7, with D possibly TRBD2 on 7 matching bases. In germline, CDR1 is MGHDK, CDR2 SYGVNS. This CDR3 is built from 14 residues. V was shortened by 1 base and J by 3 bases, with 10 bases between the two germline ends. As DNA, the CDR3 is TGTGCCAGCAGTGAATTGCGGGGGCACTACGAGCAGTACTTC. Its protein is CASSELRGHYEQYF.

The CDR3 nucleotides read TGTGCCAGCAAAAGGCGACAGGGAGGGCAGGAAGCTTTCTTT. Translation: CASKRRQGGQEAFF. The chain has TRBV28 and TRBJ1-1; 7 bases agree with TRBD1. The germline V gene has CDR1 MDHEN and CDR2 SYDVKM. This CDR3 has 14 amino acids. V lost 7 bases, J lost 8 bases, and 13 bases stayed unmatched.

V and J are TRBV30 and TRBJ2-5; 8 positions agree with TRBD2. Per germline, CDR1 GTSNPN and CDR2 SVGIG (reference sequence). V shed 2 bases and J 6 bases; nucleotides not matched to a gene: 5. This CDR3 is 13 amino acids long. In nucleotides, the CDR3 is TGTGCCTGGAGTTCGGGGGGGGGAAAGACCCAGTACTTC. Encoded protein: CAWSSGGGKTQYF.

The chain combines TRBV2 with TRBJ2-5; TRBD1 might be the D (7 bases). Germline V gene lookup returns CDR1 SNHLY and CDR2 FYNNEI. With 2 bases removed from V and 5 bases from J, the gap between germline ends came to 12 bases. The CDR3 extends over 14 amino acids. CDR3 residues: CASSETTGRETQYF. The CDR3 nucleotides read TGTGCCAGCAGTGAAACGACAGGGAGGGAGACCCAGTACTTC.

V gene TRBV5-4 combines with J gene TRBJ2-7, with 7 bases matching TRBD2. CDR1 is SGHNT, CDR2 YYREEE, per germline (reference sequence). The CDR3 loop spans 15 amino acids. V lost 1 base and J lost 5; bases outside the gene matches: 9. The CDR3, as DNA: TGTGCCAGCAGCTTGTGGGGGGGATCCTTTCACGAGCAGTACTTC. Encoded protein: CASSLWGGSFHEQYF.

The J gene is TRBJ2-7, the V gene TRBV7-2; D is possibly TRBD1 or TRBD2 (5 bases each). In germline, CDR1 is SGHTA, CDR2 FQGNSA. Trimming removed 4 bases at V and 0 bases at J, with 13 bases between. The CDR3 is 15 residues long. The DNA for the CDR3 is TGTGCCAGCAGCTGGACGGGGACGGACTCCTACGAGCAGTACTTC. It translates to CASSWTGTDSYEQYF.

The V gene is TRBV5-1, the J gene TRBJ2-3; 9 bases align to TRBD1. CDR1 and CDR2 from the germline V gene are SGHRS and YFSETQ. The CDR3 length is 16 residues. V shed 3 bases and J 4 bases; nucleotides not matched to a gene: 9. The DNA of the CDR3 is TGCGCCAGCAGCTCCAGTCCGGGACAGGGATCAGATACGCAGTATTTT. Amino acids: CASSSSPGQGSDTQYF.

The V and J genes are TRBV6-5 and TRBJ2-5; 7 positions match TRBD1. Trimming at V came to 4 bases and at J to 6 bases, leaving 11 bases not matched to a gene. The CDR3 sequence is 15 residues long. Germline CDR1 and CDR2: MNHEY and SVGAGI. The CDR3 DNA reads as TGTGCCAGCAGTTCCCACTACAGGGGAAAAAAGACCCAGTACTTC. Its protein product is CASSSHYRGKKTQYF.

This rearrangement joins TRBV18 to TRBJ1-2; tentative D call: TRBD1 (6 bases). This CDR3 has 12 residues. Germline V CDR1 and CDR2: KGHSH, LQKENI. Trimming stripped 4 bases from V and 5 bases from J, with 8 bases between. CDR3 coding DNA: TGTGCCAGCTCACAGGGGGGATATGGCTACACCTTC. Encoded protein: CASSQGGYGYTF.

Notes on this clone: The same CDR3 also results from other DNA sequences found in this sample. This chain joins TRBV29-1 and TRBJ2-6; D is unresolved. The CDR3 runs 14 residues. V lost 3 bases and J lost 0, with 6 bases in between. Germline V lookup: CDR1 SQVTM, CDR2 ANQGSEA. This CDR3 is CSVDQSSGANVLTF. The CDR3 DNA sequence: TGCAGCGTTGACCAGAGCTCTGGGGCCAACGTCCTGACTTTC.

The rearrangement joins TRBV6-1 to TRBJ2-5; tentatively, D is TRBD1 (8 bases). V lost 6 bases to trimming and J lost 6 bases, with 20 bases between them. Germline CDR1 and CDR2: MNHNS and SASEGT. There are 15 residues in the CDR3. The CDR3 here is CASRADRAREKTQYF. The CDR3 coding sequence is TGTGCCAGCAGAGCGGACAGGGCGCGGGAGAAGACCCAGTACTTC.

V gene TRBV18 combines with J gene TRBJ2-5; 8 nucleotides align to TRBD2. V was pared by 4 bases and J by 4 bases, with 8 bases of the junction left unmatched. CDR1 and CDR2 from the germline V gene are KGHSH and LQKENI. CDR3 length: 15 residues. As DNA, the CDR3 is TGTGCCAGCTCACGACTCGCGGGAGGTCTAGAGACCCAGTACTTC. Amino acids: CASSRLAGGLETQYF.

V gene TRBV9 combines with J gene TRBJ2-1; TRBD2 matches 10 bases. Trimming at V came to 6 bases and at J to 0 bases, leaving 12 bases not matched to a gene. The CDR3 runs 18 residues. CDR1 is SGDLS, CDR2 YYNGEE, per germline. The CDR3 loop is CASTRRSGGASSYNEQFF. CDR3 nucleotides: TGTGCCAGCACCCGGCGGAGCGGGGGGGCTTCCTCCTACAATGAGCAGTTCTTC. The full variable domain, rest sourced from reference TRBV9 and TRBJ2-1, is DSGVTQTPKHLITATGQRVTLRCSPRSGDLSVYWYQQSLDQGLQFLIQYYNGEERAKGNILERFSAQQFPDLHSELNLSSLELGDSALYFCASTRRSGGASSYNEQFFGPGTRLTVL.

Only one count was recorded for this clone. The rearrangement uses TRBV6-5 and TRBJ2-3; no clear D gene. V was clipped by 5 bases and J by 1 base, with 13 bases between them. The germline CDR1 and CDR2 sequences are MNHEY and SVGAGI. This CDR3 spans 15 amino acids. CDR3 DNA sequence: TGTGCCAGCAGTACACAAGGGATCGGCACAGATACGCAGTATTTT. It yields the protein CASSTQGIGTDTQYF.

This chain uses TRBV30 with TRBJ2-7; D not certain. V lost 5 bases to trimming and J lost 0 bases, with 5 bases between them. The germline V gene encodes CDR1 GTSNPN and CDR2 SVGIG (reference sequence). The CDR3 loop spans 11 amino acids. The DNA of the CDR3 is TGTGCCTGGGGCAACTCCTACGAGCAGTACTTC. As protein: CAWGNSYEQYF.

This clone was observed a single time. This sequence joins TRBV10-1 and TRBJ2-7; the D gene is possibly TRBD2 (6 bases). Trimming took 0 bases from V and 0 from J, leaving 12 bases between them. The V gene's germline CDR1 is WNHNN and CDR2 SYGVQD (reference sequence). There are 16 residues in the CDR3. CDR3 sequence (DNA): TGCGCCAGCAGTGAGTCGGGTGCGGGGTCCTCCTACGAGCAGTACTTC. It codes for CASSESGAGSSYEQYF.

V gene TRBV5-1 combines with J gene TRBJ2-1, with 11 bases matching TRBD2. Germline CDR1 reads SGHRS; CDR2 reads YFSETQ. This CDR3 has 17 residues. J lost 4 bases, V lost 4 bases, and 10 bases had no gene match. The CDR3 bases are TGCGCCAGCAGCGCTGGGACTAGCGGATTTATGTACAATGAGCAGTTCTTC. Translated, it gives CASSAGTSGFMYNEQFF.

V and J are TRBV30 and TRBJ2-1; 10 bases align to TRBD2. This CDR3 spans 19 amino acids. Germline assignment: CDR1 GTSNPN and CDR2 SVGIG (reference sequence). After removal of 4 bases from V and 0 bases from J, the junction contained 15 bases not matched to a gene. CDR3 amino acids: CAWTPGWLAGVTSYNEQFF. CDR3 DNA: TGTGCCTGGACTCCGGGATGGCTAGCGGGAGTCACCTCCTACAATGAGCAGTTCTTC.

The chain has TRBV20-1 and TRBJ1-2; D unclear. The CDR3 contains 10 residues. V dropped 6 bases and J dropped 6 bases, with 8 bases sitting between them. Germline V gene lookup returns CDR1 DFQATT and CDR2 SNEGSKA (reference sequence). As DNA, the CDR3 is TGCAGTGCCTTGGGAAATGGCTACACCTTC. Its protein is CSALGNGYTF.

The rearrangement uses TRBV6-6 and TRBJ1-1; no clear D. Trimming cost V 2 bases and J 3 bases, with 16 bases left between them. The CDR3 has 16 amino acids. Germline CDR1 MNHNY, CDR2 SVGAGI (reference sequence). The CDR3 spells CASSYRAVHADTEAFF. The CDR3 nucleotides are TGTGCCAGCAGTTACAGAGCAGTCCATGCCGACACTGAAGCTTTCTTT.

V and J are TRBV5-1 and TRBJ1-1, with 7 bases fitting TRBD1. The CDR3 extends over 15 amino acids. The V gene's germline CDR1 is SGHRS and CDR2 YFSETQ. V shed 2 bases and J 3 bases; nucleotides not matched to a gene: 7. The CDR3: CASSLYRGEYTEAFF. For the CDR3, the DNA is TGCGCCAGCAGCTTATACAGGGGCGAATACACTGAAGCTTTCTTT.

For the CDR3, the DNA is TGTGCCAGCACCCGACAGGGGGTCTCCTACGAGCAGTACTTC. This sequence encodes CASTRQGVSYEQYF. The V gene is TRBV6-6, the J gene TRBJ2-7; TRBD1 matches 9 bases. V trimming: 7 bases; J trimming: 0 bases; junction bases outside the gene matches: 4. CDR3 size: 14 residues. Looked up from germline, CDR1 is MNHNY and CDR2 is SVGAGI (reference sequence).

V gene TRBV5-1 combines with J gene TRBJ1-5; weak D call: TRBD1 (5 bases). Germline values: CDR1 SGHRS, CDR2 YFSETQ. The CDR3 has 14 amino acids. V lost 1 base, J lost 1 base, and 6 bases lay in between. The DNA for the CDR3 is TGCGCCAGCAGCTTGTGGGGGAGCAATCAGCCCCAGCATTTT. It codes for CASSLWGSNQPQHF.

The chain carries TRBV5-1 and TRBJ2-6; TRBD2 might be the D (6 bases). V lost 4 bases, J lost 1 base, and 18 bases lay in between. This CDR3 comprises 18 residues. Germline V CDR1 and CDR2: SGHRS, YFSETQ. CDR3 DNA sequence: TGCGCCAGCAGCCTGGGGCCAGGCGGGATTTCTGGGGCCAACGTCCTGACTTTC. Translated, it gives CASSLGPGGISGANVLTF.

V usage is TRBV19 and J usage is TRBJ1-2, with D possibly being TRBD1 (6 bases). The CDR3 sequence is 15 residues long. Trimming removed 4 bases from V and 0 bases from J, with 12 bases in between. Germline CDR1 reads LNHDA; CDR2 reads SQIVND (reference sequence). CDR3 DNA sequence: TGTGCCAGTAGTAATCACAGGGAGGCTAACTATGGCTACACCTTC. Protein product: CASSNHREANYGYTF.

The chain links TRBV19 to TRBJ2-7, with D perhaps given as TRBD1 or TRBD2 (5 bases each). The CDR3 spans 14 residues. Germline loops: CDR1 LNHDA, CDR2 SQIVND (reference sequence). V was clipped by 4 bases and J by 3 bases, with 13 bases between them. In nucleotides, the CDR3 is TGTGCCAGTAGTAGGGGACGGAACCTCTACGAGCAGTACTTC. As protein: CASSRGRNLYEQYF.

J is TRBJ1-2 and V is TRBV5-1, with D hard to call. The V gene lost 0 bases and the J gene lost 3 bases, with 6 bases spanning the gap. In germline, CDR1 is SGHRS, CDR2 YFSETQ. The CDR3 covers 13 residues. CDR3: CASSLVTDYGYTF. The CDR3 bases are TGCGCCAGCAGCTTGGTAACGGACTATGGCTACACCTTC.

The chain combines TRBV11-2 with TRBJ2-5, with D possibly matching TRBD2 (5 bases). The V gene lost 2 bases and the J gene lost 5 bases, with 15 bases spanning the gap. Germline CDR1 and CDR2: SGHAT and FQNNGV. The CDR3 sequence is 15 residues long. For the CDR3, the DNA is TGTGCCAGCAGCTTACTGGCGGGTATGCGGGAGACCCAGTACTTC. Encoded protein: CASSLLAGMRETQYF.